The rows below give T cell receptor beta chains drawn from one sample of a study of blood T cell repertoires in COVID-19. The table came from immunoSEQ multiplex PCR; TCRdb's copy has only in-frame clones and leaves some out. Altogether 150,000 or so clones are present, approximately 86% being singletons, with the ten largest covering more than 2%. Sequencing was carried out using peripheral blood. These receptors were obtained from a woman aged 70-85 years with acute or convalescent COVID-19. Both conserved end residues are part of each CDR3. The D gene is left open where the match is weak. Size is omitted from some rows. Given values are once, few, many or a class for expanded clones.

J gene	D gene	clone size	V gene	CDR3 DNA	CDR3 protein
TRBJ1-6	NA	NA	TRBV12-3/TRBV12-4	TGTGCCAGCAGTTTGCAGTCTAATTCACCCCTCCACTTT	CASSLQSNSPLHF
TRBJ1-6	NA	once	TRBV2	TGTGCCAGCAGTCTAGGGCGCCAGGCGGGAGTTTCACCCCTCCACTTT	CASSLGRQAGVSPLHF
TRBJ2-1	TRBD2	NA	TRBV28	TGTGCCAGCAGTCCCCCCGGGGGGACCACGGGTGGGAATGAGCAGTTCTTC	CASSPPGGTTGGNEQFF
TRBJ1-3	NA	once	TRBV25-1	TGTGCCAGCAGTGAAGAGCCTGGGGGCAGGGTGTATGGAAACACCATATATTTT	CASSEEPGGRVYGNTIYF
TRBJ2-1	TRBD2	NA	TRBV19	TGTGCCAGTAGTATACCCCTGGGGAGGGCCAATGAGCAGTTCTTC	CASSIPLGRANEQFF
TRBJ2-2	TRBD1	NA	TRBV11-1	TGTGCCAGCAGCCGTGGACAGGGAAGGAACACCGGGGAGCTGTTTTTT	CASSRGQGRNTGELFF
TRBJ2-7	TRBD1	NA	TRBV6-5	TGTGCCAGCAGTTTCGGACAGGGTGGTACCTACGAGCAGTACTTC	CASSFGQGGTYEQYF
TRBJ2-7	TRBD1	NA	TRBV5-6	TGTGCCAGCAGCCAAGCAGGGGCAGGGGGCTACGAGCAGTACTTC	CASSQAGAGGYEQYF
TRBJ2-4	TRBD1	NA	TRBV5-1	TGCGCCAGCAGCCCAAAAGCCGGGACAGGAGCCCAGATGGCCAAAAACATTCAGTACTTC	CASSPKAGTGAQMAKNIQYF
TRBJ1-3	NA	NA	TRBV7-8	TGTGCCAGCAGCTTACAGGTCTCTGGAAACACCATATATTTT	CASSLQVSGNTIYF
TRBJ1-1	NA	once	TRBV6-5	TGTGCCAGCAGTCGGAGAGGAACTGAAGCTTTCTTT	CASSRRGTEAFF
TRBJ1-6	TRBD1	NA	TRBV5-6	TGTGCCAGCAGCGCACTCCGGGACAGGGGGTATAATTCACCCCTCCACTTT	CASSALRDRGYNSPLHF
TRBJ2-1	TRBD2	few	TRBV7-9	TGTGCCAGCAGCTTAGCCGGGACTACCTACAATGAGCAGTTCTTC	CASSLAGTTYNEQFF
TRBJ2-5	NA	NA	TRBV14	TGTGCCAGCAGCCGCCACTCGACACGGCTCCAAGAGACCCAGTACTTC	CASSRHSTRLQETQYF
TRBJ2-7	NA	NA	TRBV7-2	TGTGCCAGCAGCACCGGCCAGGGTCGTTACGAGCAGTACTTC	CASSTGQGRYEQYF
TRBJ1-1	TRBD1	NA	TRBV4-3	TGCGCCAGCAGCCAACCCAGGGGGCAGGGCACTGAAGCTTTCTTT	CASSQPRGQGTEAFF
TRBJ1-2	NA	once	TRBV12-3/TRBV12-4	TGTGCCAGCAGTTTAGGTCCGGGGGGCTACACCTTC	CASSLGPGGYTF
TRBJ1-5	TRBD1	NA	TRBV6-5	TGTGCCAGCACGGGGGGTAGGGGACAGGAGGAGCCCCAGCATTTT	CASTGGRGQEEPQHF
TRBJ1-1	NA	many	TRBV4-1	TGCGCCAGCAGCCAAGATCGCGTCAGGGTGAACACTGAAGCTTTCTTT	CASSQDRVRVNTEAFF
TRBJ1-4	NA	NA	TRBV5-1	TGCGCCAGCAGCTCCGGCGGTATTGCAACTAATGAAAAACTGTTTTTT	CASSSGGIATNEKLFF
TRBJ1-6	NA	NA	TRBV13	TGTGCCAGCAGCTGGACAGACAATAATTCACCCCTCCACTTT	CASSWTDNNSPLHF
TRBJ1-1	TRBD1	NA	TRBV7-2	TGTGCCAGCAGCTTAAACAGGGGGCGGGCTGAAGCTTTCTTT	CASSLNRGRAEAFF
TRBJ1-1	NA	once	TRBV6-5	TGTGCCAGGCAGGGTCGGTTTACTGAAGCTTTCTTT	CARQGRFTEAFF
TRBJ1-1	NA	NA	TRBV6-5	TGTGCCAGCAGTTACTCAGGGGGACAATTTACTGAAGCTTTCTTT	CASSYSGGQFTEAFF
TRBJ2-7	TRBD1	NA	TRBV5-4	TGTGCCAGCAGCTCACCCGGGACAGGTTTAAACGAGCAGTACTTC	CASSSPGTGLNEQYF
TRBJ2-2	TRBD1	NA	TRBV5-1	TGCGCCAGCAGCTTGGCAACACAGGGGTCCGGGGAGCTGTTTTTT	CASSLATQGSGELFF
TRBJ2-1	NA	NA	TRBV19	TGTGCCAGTAGTATAGGCAGGGTGGATGAGCAGTTCTTC	CASSIGRVDEQFF
TRBJ1-6	NA	once	TRBV6-5	TGTGCCAGCAGGGTAGGAGAGAATTCACCCCTCCACTTT	CASRVGENSPLHF
TRBJ1-2	TRBD1	NA	TRBV20-1	TGCAGTCCCGACAGGGCCTATGGCTACACCTTC	CSPDRAYGYTF
TRBJ1-5	TRBD1	NA	TRBV6-5	TGTGCCAGCAGCTGGGACAGGGACAGCAATCAGCCCCAGCATTTT	CASSWDRDSNQPQHF
TRBJ1-1	NA	NA	TRBV29-1	TGCAGCGTTGGTCTAACGACACGTACTTCTGAAGCTTTCTTT	CSVGLTTRTSEAFF
TRBJ2-6	NA	NA	TRBV27	TGTGCCAGCCGTGGAGGAACCTCTGGGGCCAACGTCCTGACTTTC	CASRGGTSGANVLTF
TRBJ1-5	NA	few	TRBV19	TGTGCCAGTAGTTTGGTGAATAGTGATTCTCCCCAGCATTTT	CASSLVNSDSPQHF
TRBJ2-5	NA	NA	TRBV28	TGTGCCAGCAGGACGCAGGGCCACGCGTTCGCGACCCAGTACTTC	CASRTQGHAFATQYF
TRBJ1-6	NA	NA	TRBV5-8	TGTGCCAGCAGCTTTCCCCTCCCAGGCGGGAGTTCACCCCTCCACTTT	CASSFPLPGGSSPLHF
TRBJ1-3	NA	NA	TRBV5-1	TGCGCCAGCAGCTTGGGACTGGGCTCTGGAAACACCATATATTTT	CASSLGLGSGNTIYF
TRBJ2-3	NA	NA	TRBV5-4	TGTGCCAGCAGCTTCCCGGGTTCCGATACGCAGTATTTT	CASSFPGSDTQYF
TRBJ2-7	TRBD1	NA	TRBV6-5	TGTGCCAGCAGTTTTGACCCGGGACAGAGCTCCTACGAGCAGTACTTC	CASSFDPGQSSYEQYF
TRBJ1-3	NA	NA	TRBV7-2	TGTGCCAGCAGCTCCTATGGAAACACCATATATTTT	CASSSYGNTIYF
TRBJ1-5	NA	NA	TRBV19	TGTGCCAGTAGTCCGGCAGGGCATCAGCCCCAGCATTTT	CASSPAGHQPQHF
TRBJ1-2	NA	NA	TRBV2	TGTGCCACCGAGCCCGACAGTAACTATGGCTACACCTTC	CATEPDSNYGYTF
TRBJ1-1	NA	few	TRBV7-2	TGTGCCAGCAGCTTCGGAATGCGGGCCTTTGAAGCTTTCTTT	CASSFGMRAFEAFF
TRBJ1-6	NA	NA	TRBV19	TGTGCCAGTAGTATCGCGGGAAGCTCCTATAATTCACCCCTCCACTTT	CASSIAGSSYNSPLHF
TRBJ2-2	TRBD2	once	TRBV7-8	TGTGCCAGCAGCTTGCGACTAGCGGGGGGCTCAGGCACCGGGGAGCTGTTTTTT	CASSLRLAGGSGTGELFF
TRBJ1-2	NA	NA	TRBV29-1	TGCAGCGCGGGGGGGCTATATCGAGGCTACACCTTC	CSAGGLYRGYTF
TRBJ1-3	NA	NA	TRBV7-9	TGTGCCAGCAGCTTAGCGGGCAGTCTTCCTGGAAACACCATATATTTT	CASSLAGSLPGNTIYF
TRBJ1-2	TRBD1	NA	TRBV5-8	TGTGCCAGCAGCTACCACTCCGGGACAGGCTATGGCTACACCTTC	CASSYHSGTGYGYTF
TRBJ2-7	TRBD1	once	TRBV7-3	TGTGCCAGCAGCGTGGGACAGGGGCAAGCGTACGAGCAGTACTTC	CASSVGQGQAYEQYF
TRBJ1-5	TRBD1	few	TRBV3-1/TRBV3-2	TGTGCCAGCAGCGGACGGGACAGGGGACAGCCCCAGCATTTT	CASSGRDRGQPQHF
TRBJ1-1	TRBD1	NA	TRBV2	TGTGCCAGCAGATCAGGGGGCCAATTCACTGAAGCTTTCTTT	CASRSGGQFTEAFF
TRBJ2-7	TRBD1	NA	TRBV15	TGTGCCACCAGTCCCGGGGACAGGTTCTCCTACGAGCAGTACTTC	CATSPGDRFSYEQYF
TRBJ1-5	TRBD1	NA	TRBV11-2	TGTGCCAGCAGCTTAGGACAGGGGGCTCGGCCCCAGCATTTT	CASSLGQGARPQHF
TRBJ2-3	NA	NA	TRBV3-1/TRBV3-2	TGTGCCAGCAGCCTGATAAGGACTACGGCCATGTATTTT	CASSLIRTTAMYF
TRBJ2-2	TRBD2	NA	TRBV5-1	TGCGCCAGCAGCTTACAAGCGGGGCACACCGGGGAGCTGTTTTTT	CASSLQAGHTGELFF
TRBJ2-1	NA	NA	TRBV10-3	TGTGCCATCAGTGAGCGGGGGGCGGACAATGAGCAGTTCTTC	CAISERGADNEQFF
TRBJ1-6	NA	NA	TRBV18	TGTGCCAGCTCACCGGCCCTGACAGGATCTAATTCACCCCTCCACTTT	CASSPALTGSNSPLHF
TRBJ2-3	NA	NA	TRBV10-3	TGTGCCATCAGTGGGGTAGCGTCAGATACGCAGTATTTT	CAISGVASDTQYF
TRBJ1-5	TRBD1	NA	TRBV4-1	TGCGCCAGCAGCCAAGCCGGGACAGGGGACCAGCCCCAGCATTTT	CASSQAGTGDQPQHF
TRBJ1-2	TRBD1	once	TRBV5-5	TGTGCCAGCAGCTCGGATTGGACAGGCTCCTACTATGGCTACACCTTC	CASSSDWTGSYYGYTF